A selection of T cell receptor beta chains follows, all from one sample in a study of control samples from healthy donors and cancer patients. The repertoire was sequenced with immunoSEQ multiplex PCR; TCRdb's copy has only in-frame clones and lacks some. The table lists 96,000 or so clones, 80% to 95% of them singletons. Sequenced material: blood. All receptors derive from a man aged 18 to 29 in good health. The CDR3 runs from the conserved cysteine through the conserved F or W. A D gene is named only where the DNA matches it firmly. Size is stated for part of the rows, as once, few or many counts, or as a class when the clone is expanded.

CDR3nt: TGCGCCAGCAGCCAATTATGGACAGGGGAAAATGAAAAACTGTTTTTT
CDR3aa: CASSQLWTGENEKLFF
abundance: NA
d_gene: TRBD1
j_gene: TRBJ1-4
v_gene: TRBV4-1

CDR3nt: TGTGCCATCAGTGCTCCCCGGGACAGTGGAACTTACTCTGGAAACACCATATATTTT
CDR3aa: CAISAPRDSGTYSGNTIYF
abundance: NA
d_gene: TRBD1
j_gene: TRBJ1-3
v_gene: TRBV10-3

CDR3nt: TGCAGCGCCCGGGACAGCACTCACTATGGCTACACCTTC
CDR3aa: CSARDSTHYGYTF
abundance: NA
d_gene: TRBD1
j_gene: TRBJ1-2
v_gene: TRBV29-1

CDR3nt: TGTGCCAGCAGCTTAGATGAAGGCAGGCTGAGGTACGAGCAGTACTTC
CDR3aa: CASSLDEGRLRYEQYF
abundance: NA
d_gene: NA
j_gene: TRBJ2-7
v_gene: TRBV11-3

CDR3nt: TGTGCCAGCAGGTTACGGGACAATGAGCAGTTCTTC
CDR3aa: CASRLRDNEQFF
abundance: NA
d_gene: NA
j_gene: TRBJ2-1
v_gene: TRBV12-3/TRBV12-4

CDR3nt: TGTGCCAGCAGTTTAGAAGGGGCTGGGGGCTACACCTTC
CDR3aa: CASSLEGAGGYTF
abundance: NA
d_gene: NA
j_gene: TRBJ1-2
v_gene: TRBV27

CDR3nt: TGTGCCAGCAGCTCAAACAATCGGGACAGGGAAGGCACTAATGAAAAACTGTTTTTT
CDR3aa: CASSSNNRDREGTNEKLFF
abundance: once
d_gene: TRBD1
j_gene: TRBJ1-4
v_gene: TRBV7-9

CDR3nt: TGTGCCTCACAGGGGGCCACTGAAGCTTTCTTT
CDR3aa: CASQGATEAFF
abundance: NA
d_gene: TRBD1
j_gene: TRBJ1-1
v_gene: TRBV27

CDR3nt: TGTGCCAGCAGTAGCCGAGGGGACGGCTACACCTTC
CDR3aa: CASSSRGDGYTF
abundance: NA
d_gene: NA
j_gene: TRBJ1-2
v_gene: TRBV27

CDR3nt: TGTGCCAGCAGCCCGCCCGCGCCGGTGGCTAGCGGGAGATACGAGCAGTACTTC
CDR3aa: CASSPPAPVASGRYEQYF
abundance: NA
d_gene: TRBD2
j_gene: TRBJ2-7
v_gene: TRBV4-2

CDR3nt: TGTGCCAGCAGCTTAGCGAGGAGAGCAACTAATGAAAAACTGTTTTTT
CDR3aa: CASSLARRATNEKLFF
abundance: NA
d_gene: NA
j_gene: TRBJ1-4
v_gene: TRBV7-2

CDR3nt: TGCAGTGCTAGTCCTAGCCCTAGCACAGATACGCAGTATTTT
CDR3aa: CSASPSPSTDTQYF
abundance: NA
d_gene: NA
j_gene: TRBJ2-3
v_gene: TRBV20-1

CDR3nt: TGTGCCAGCAGGAAGGCGGGTAATGAGCAGTTCTTC
CDR3aa: CASRKAGNEQFF
abundance: once
d_gene: NA
j_gene: TRBJ2-1
v_gene: TRBV12-3/TRBV12-4

CDR3nt: TGTGCCAGCAGCTTGCAGGGACGTAACGAGCAGTACTTC
CDR3aa: CASSLQGRNEQYF
abundance: NA
d_gene: NA
j_gene: TRBJ2-7
v_gene: TRBV7-8

CDR3nt: TGTGCCATCTCACCTACGAGCGGTGGCTATGGCTACACCTTC
CDR3aa: CAISPTSGGYGYTF
abundance: NA
d_gene: NA
j_gene: TRBJ1-2
v_gene: TRBV10-3

CDR3nt: TGCGCCAGCAGTCCAGGGGGCGCAGGGTCCTACGAGCAGTACTTC
CDR3aa: CASSPGGAGSYEQYF
abundance: once
d_gene: TRBD1
j_gene: TRBJ2-7
v_gene: TRBV5-1

CDR3nt: TGTGCCTGGATAAGAGCGGCGGTCCCAGATACGCAGTATTTT
CDR3aa: CAWIRAAVPDTQYF
abundance: NA
d_gene: NA
j_gene: TRBJ2-3
v_gene: TRBV30

CDR3nt: TGTGCCAGCAGCTTAGGTTATAGGAGCGGGGAGCTGTTTTTT
CDR3aa: CASSLGYRSGELFF
abundance: NA
d_gene: NA
j_gene: TRBJ2-2
v_gene: TRBV11-3

CDR3nt: TGTGCCAGCACCTCCATGGCAAGCCGTCAGCCCCAGCATTTT
CDR3aa: CASTSMASRQPQHF
abundance: NA
d_gene: NA
j_gene: TRBJ1-5
v_gene: TRBV2

CDR3nt: TGTGCCAGCAGCTTAGGTTCGTCAGGGAGTATGGGCGAGCAGTACTTC
CDR3aa: CASSLGSSGSMGEQYF
abundance: NA
d_gene: NA
j_gene: TRBJ2-7
v_gene: TRBV7-3

CDR3nt: TGTGCCAGCAGTGAAGCGGGGTACAGGGGGAACACTGAAGCTTTCTTT
CDR3aa: CASSEAGYRGNTEAFF
abundance: NA
d_gene: TRBD1
j_gene: TRBJ1-1
v_gene: TRBV6-1

CDR3nt: TGTGCCACCAGTGACGCTCTAGCGGGGGACACAGATACGCAGTATTTT
CDR3aa: CATSDALAGDTDTQYF
abundance: NA
d_gene: TRBD2
j_gene: TRBJ2-3
v_gene: TRBV24-1

CDR3nt: TGTGCCAGCAGCTTGGAGCCGTTACTGAACACTGAAGCTTTCTTT
CDR3aa: CASSLEPLLNTEAFF
abundance: once
d_gene: NA
j_gene: TRBJ1-1
v_gene: TRBV5-4

CDR3nt: TGTGCCAGCAGTGGTCTCTACGAGCAGTACTTC
CDR3aa: CASSGLYEQYF
abundance: NA
d_gene: NA
j_gene: TRBJ2-7
v_gene: TRBV12-3/TRBV12-4

CDR3nt: TGTGCCTGGAGTTCGGGGGGCGTGAACACTGAAGCTTTCTTT
CDR3aa: CAWSSGGVNTEAFF
abundance: NA
d_gene: NA
j_gene: TRBJ1-1
v_gene: TRBV30

CDR3nt: TGTGCCAGCAGTTTTAGCGGGAGGGCCACAGATACGCAGTATTTT
CDR3aa: CASSFSGRATDTQYF
abundance: NA
d_gene: TRBD2
j_gene: TRBJ2-3
v_gene: TRBV27

CDR3nt: TGTGCCTGGAGGGCGGGGGGGGTAATATTATATGAGCAGTTCTTC
CDR3aa: CAWRAGGVILYEQFF
abundance: NA
d_gene: TRBD2
j_gene: TRBJ2-1
v_gene: TRBV30

CDR3nt: TGTGCCAGCAGCAATTTACAGGGGCCCCCTAAGGGCATTCAGTACTTC
CDR3aa: CASSNLQGPPKGIQYF
abundance: once
d_gene: TRBD1
j_gene: TRBJ2-4
v_gene: TRBV11-2

CDR3nt: TGTGCCAGCAGCCAAGATACCAGGGGCAACAATCAGCCCCAGCATTTT
CDR3aa: CASSQDTRGNNQPQHF
abundance: NA
d_gene: NA
j_gene: TRBJ1-5
v_gene: TRBV4-2

CDR3nt: TGTGCCAGCAGTGAATTAGCGGGGGAAACCGGGGAGCTGTTTTTT
CDR3aa: CASSELAGETGELFF
abundance: NA
d_gene: TRBD2
j_gene: TRBJ2-2
v_gene: TRBV6-1

CDR3nt: TGCGCCAGCAGCTTGGATGGTGGGGGCGCAGCCGCTGAAGCTTTCTTT
CDR3aa: CASSLDGGGAAAEAFF
abundance: NA
d_gene: NA
j_gene: TRBJ1-1
v_gene: TRBV5-1

CDR3nt: TGTGCCAGCAGCTTAGAAGGGGTGTCTAGCACAGATACGCAGTATTTT
CDR3aa: CASSLEGVSSTDTQYF
abundance: NA
d_gene: NA
j_gene: TRBJ2-3
v_gene: TRBV7-2

CDR3nt: TGTGCCAGCAGTTTAGGACAGGCGAGTAATGAAAAACTGTTTTTT
CDR3aa: CASSLGQASNEKLFF
abundance: NA
d_gene: TRBD1
j_gene: TRBJ1-4
v_gene: TRBV27

CDR3nt: TGTGCCAGCAGCCAAGCAGTCCAGGTCGGGCGGTATGGCTACACCTTC
CDR3aa: CASSQAVQVGRYGYTF
abundance: once
d_gene: NA
j_gene: TRBJ1-2
v_gene: TRBV14

CDR3nt: TGTGCCACTCAGAGGGCGGGAAATTCACCCCTCCACTTT
CDR3aa: CATQRAGNSPLHF
abundance: NA
d_gene: NA
j_gene: TRBJ1-6
v_gene: TRBV6-5

CDR3nt: TGTGCCAGTAGTATAGAAGGACACTTAGCCAAAAACATTCAGTACTTC
CDR3aa: CASSIEGHLAKNIQYF
abundance: NA
d_gene: NA
j_gene: TRBJ2-4
v_gene: TRBV19

CDR3nt: TGTGCCAGCAGCCCCGGGTCCCCGAACACTGAAGCTTTCTTT
CDR3aa: CASSPGSPNTEAFF
abundance: NA
d_gene: NA
j_gene: TRBJ1-1
v_gene: TRBV7-8

CDR3nt: TGTGCCAGCAGTTACTCGTCTCGTACAGGGAGCACTGAAGCTTTCTTT
CDR3aa: CASSYSSRTGSTEAFF
abundance: once
d_gene: NA
j_gene: TRBJ1-1
v_gene: TRBV6-5

CDR3nt: TGCGCCAGCAGCCAAACAGGGGATGGCTATGGCTACACCTTC
CDR3aa: CASSQTGDGYGYTF
abundance: NA
d_gene: TRBD1
j_gene: TRBJ1-2
v_gene: TRBV4-1

CDR3nt: TGTGCCAGCAGTTACTCGAGGCAGAACACTGAAGCTTTCTTT
CDR3aa: CASSYSRQNTEAFF
abundance: NA
d_gene: NA
j_gene: TRBJ1-1
v_gene: TRBV6-5

CDR3nt: TGCGCCAGCAGCCAAGAGGTGGGCAGAAAACTCTACAATGAGCAGTTCTTC
CDR3aa: CASSQEVGRKLYNEQFF
abundance: NA
d_gene: NA
j_gene: TRBJ2-1
v_gene: TRBV4-3

CDR3nt: TGTGCCAGCAGTTACACTTCCAGCACAGATACGCAGTATTTT
CDR3aa: CASSYTSSTDTQYF
abundance: NA
d_gene: NA
j_gene: TRBJ2-3
v_gene: TRBV27

CDR3nt: TGTGCCAGTAGTCGAAGGGGAGGCGGCACTGAAGCTTTCTTT
CDR3aa: CASSRRGGGTEAFF
abundance: NA
d_gene: NA
j_gene: TRBJ1-1
v_gene: TRBV19

CDR3nt: TGCAGTGCTAGTGAGTGGTCAGGAGTGAACACTGAAGCTTTCTTT
CDR3aa: CSASEWSGVNTEAFF
abundance: NA
d_gene: NA
j_gene: TRBJ1-1
v_gene: TRBV20-1

CDR3nt: TGTGCCAGCTCACCCGGGACAGGGGGCACTGAAGCTTTCTTT
CDR3aa: CASSPGTGGTEAFF
abundance: NA
d_gene: TRBD1
j_gene: TRBJ1-1
v_gene: TRBV18

CDR3nt: TGTGCCAGCAGTTTAGTCGGGGCGGCTGAGCAGTTCTTC
CDR3aa: CASSLVGAAEQFF
abundance: NA
d_gene: NA
j_gene: TRBJ2-1
v_gene: TRBV27

CDR3nt: TGTGCCACCAGTGAGGACACCAAAGAGACCCAGTACTTC
CDR3aa: CATSEDTKETQYF
abundance: NA
d_gene: NA
j_gene: TRBJ2-5
v_gene: TRBV24-1

CDR3nt: TGTGCCAGTACGACCTCCTACACTGAAGCTTTCTTT
CDR3aa: CASTTSYTEAFF
abundance: once
d_gene: NA
j_gene: TRBJ1-1
v_gene: TRBV19